A single sample gave rise to the 25 T cell receptor beta chains below, sequenced in a study of blood T cell repertoires in COVID-19. Clones were read by immunoSEQ multiplex PCR, and TCRdb kept only the in-frame ones, dropping some. Found here are 210,000 or so clones, 65% to 90% of them singletons; the top ten hold 4.5% to 5.5%. Material for sequencing was peripheral blood. These receptors were obtained from a man aged 45 to 65 with COVID-19, enrolled during active disease.

J is TRBJ2-3 and V is TRBV10-1, with 7 bases lining up with TRBD2. With V trimmed by 2 bases and J by 2 bases, 4 bases remained unmatched. From germline, CDR1 is WNHNN and CDR2 SYGVQD (reference sequence). The CDR3 length is 15 residues. CDR3 region: CASSEARDYTDTQYF. In DNA, the CDR3 is TGCGCCAGCAGTGAGGCCCGGGACTACACAGATACGCAGTATTTT.

The chain has TRBV28 and TRBJ1-3; D is unresolved. The CDR3 is 14 residues long. Germline V gene lookup returns CDR1 MDHEN and CDR2 SYDVKM. V lost 1 base and J 2 bases, leaving 6 bases between the germline ends. Written as DNA, the CDR3 is TGTGCCAGCAGTTTATCTTTCCCTGGAAACACCATATATTTT. Amino acid sequence: CASSLSFPGNTIYF.

The rearrangement joins TRBV3-1 (or the pseudogene TRBV3-2) to TRBJ2-5; TRBD2 matches at 10 bases. This CDR3 is built from 16 residues. Germline values: CDR1 LGHDT, CDR2 YNNKEL (reference sequence). Trimming cost V 5 bases and J 2 bases; bases outside gene matches: 8. The CDR3 here is CASSAQGLAAQETQYF. CDR3 DNA sequence: TGTGCCAGCAGCGCTCAAGGACTAGCGGCGCAAGAGACCCAGTACTTC.

This clone was counted once. The chain uses TRBV18 and TRBJ2-5; 14 bases are a match to TRBD2. V trimming: 3 bases; J trimming: 4 bases; junction bases outside the gene matches: 13. The CDR3 is 19 amino acids. Germline loops: CDR1 KGHSH, CDR2 LQKENI. In DNA form, the CDR3 reads TGTGCCAGCTCACCCCTAGCCCGGACTAGCGGGGGGCAGGGAGAGACCCAGTACTTC. This gives the protein CASSPLARTSGGQGETQYF.

In DNA form, the CDR3 reads TGTGCCAGCAGCAAGGACAGTGCCTATGGCTACACCTTC. Translation gives CASSKDSAYGYTF. The chain is built from TRBV9 and TRBJ1-2; D perhaps matches TRBD1 (6 bases). Germline V gives CDR1 SGDLS, CDR2 YYNGEE. The CDR3 is made up of 13 amino acids. V lost 4 bases, J lost 4 bases, and 11 bases lay in between.

The chain has TRBV5-1 and TRBJ2-3; TRBD1 is a possible D gene (6 bases). The germline V gene encodes CDR1 SGHRS and CDR2 YFSETQ. V lost 2 bases and J lost 1, with 11 bases in between. The CDR3 runs 15 residues. Here the CDR3 reads CASSFPGAGTDTQYF. The DNA of the CDR3 is TGCGCCAGCAGCTTCCCAGGGGCTGGCACAGATACGCAGTATTTT.

Here the CDR3 DNA reads TGTGCCAGCAGCTTAGCGAGGCTCGAGACCCAGTACTTC. Protein sequence: CASSLARLETQYF. The chain joins TRBV7-8 to TRBJ2-5; no firm D call. Trimming cost V 0 bases and J 5 bases, with 7 bases left between them. The CDR3 length is 13 residues. Germline V gene data show CDR1 as SGHVS and CDR2 as FQNEAQ.

The chain combines TRBV7-2 with TRBJ2-1, with D perhaps matching TRBD1 (5 bases). The V end was cut by 0 bases, the J end by 5 bases, with 11 bases between. The CDR3 is made up of 15 amino acids. Germline CDR1 is SGHTA and CDR2 is FQGNSA. CDR3 sequence: CASSLAFETDNEQFF. The CDR3 DNA reads TGTGCCAGCAGCTTAGCCTTTGAGACAGACAATGAGCAGTTCTTC.

In its sample, this clone was seen once. The chain employs TRBV16 and TRBJ1-1; the match to TRBD1 covers 11 bases. CDR1 is KGHSY and CDR2 is FQNENV in the germline V gene. The CDR3 is 14 residues long. With V trimmed by 11 bases and J by 3 bases, 8 bases remained unmatched. The CDR3 is CASLGTGGDTEAFF. As DNA, the CDR3 is TGTGCCTCATTGGGGACAGGGGGAGACACTGAAGCTTTCTTT.

This clone was observed a handful of times. The rearrangement uses TRBV4-1 and TRBJ2-7; perhaps TRBD1 as D (5 bases). The V gene's germline CDR1 is MGHRA and CDR2 YSYEKL. The CDR3 totals 16 residues. V lost 0 bases, J lost 0 bases, and 12 bases lay in between. The CDR3: CASSQERQRSSYEQYF. As DNA, the CDR3 is TGCGCCAGCAGCCAAGAAAGACAGAGGAGCTCCTACGAGCAGTACTTC.

The rearrangement links TRBV27 to TRBJ2-5; perhaps TRBD1 as D (5 bases). Germline V lookup: CDR1 MNHEY, CDR2 SMNVEV (reference sequence). The CDR3 is made up of 13 amino acids. Trimming took 7 bases from V and 2 from J, leaving 11 bases between them. CDR3 nucleotides: TGTGCCAGCAACAGGCTAGGACAAGAGACCCAGTACTTC. Encoded protein: CASNRLGQETQYF.

This chain links TRBV12-3 or TRBV12-4 with TRBJ2-7; TRBD1 agrees at 7 bases. The CDR3 has 13 amino acids. V was clipped by 6 bases and J by 4 bases; unmatched bases: 6. The CDR3: CASSPGQTYEQYF. In DNA form, the CDR3 reads TGTGCCAGCAGCCCGGGACAGACATACGAGCAGTACTTC.

The chain has TRBV21-1 and TRBJ2-1; the table's D call of TRBD2 was not tested on the DNA. TRBV21-1 is given as a pseudogene. The CDR3 loop spans 12 amino acids. The CDR3 DNA sequence: TGTGTGACTAGCGGGGGCAACAATGAGCAGTTCTTC. Translated, it gives CVTSGGNNEQFF.

J is TRBJ1-3 and V is TRBV27; 11 nucleotides agree with TRBD1. The V gene's germline CDR1 is MNHEY and CDR2 SMNVEV (reference sequence). The CDR3 is 16 residues long. J lost 4 bases, V lost 6 bases, and 8 bases had no gene match. The CDR3 loop is CASSPGQGAGGNTIYF. The CDR3 region has the DNA TGTGCCAGCAGCCCTGGACAGGGGGCGGGAGGAAACACCATATATTTT.

The chain recombines TRBV28 with TRBJ1-5, with unresolved D. Per germline, CDR1 MDHEN and CDR2 SYDVKM. The CDR3 is made up of 15 amino acids. The V and J ends lost 1 base and 2 bases respectively, with 9 bases between them. CDR3 residues: CASSLYRRRNQPQHF. The CDR3 DNA sequence: TGTGCCAGCAGTTTATACAGAAGGCGCAATCAGCCCCAGCATTTT.

The V gene is TRBV7-6, the J gene TRBJ2-3, with TRBD2 matching 12 bases. The CDR3 is 16 residues long. J gave up 6 bases and V 5 bases, and 9 bases lay outside the gene matches. Germline values: CDR1 SGHVS, CDR2 FNYEAQ. In DNA form, the CDR3 reads TGTGCCAGCAGCCCTAGCGGGGGGGCTTTATCTGATACGCAGTATTTT. Translated, it gives CASSPSGGALSDTQYF.

The chain joins TRBV14 to TRBJ2-7; maybe TRBD2 (5 bases). CDR1 is SGHDN and CDR2 is FVKESK in the germline V gene. With 4 bases removed from V and 4 bases from J, the gap between germline ends came to 14 bases. This CDR3 contains 14 residues. The CDR3 coding sequence is TGTGCCAGCAGCCCATACCGAGGGTCGTACGAGCAGTACTTC. Translated: CASSPYRGSYEQYF.

The chain has TRBV5-1 and TRBJ1-6, with no clear D. This CDR3 is 16 amino acids long. V gave up 1 base and J gave up 5 bases, with 13 bases separating them. The germline V gene encodes CDR1 SGHRS and CDR2 YFSETQ. The chain's CDR3 is CASSLRASGNNSPLHF. The CDR3 bases are TGCGCCAGCAGCTTGCGGGCTAGCGGGAATAATTCACCCCTCCACTTT. The variable domain in full, completed from reference TRBV5-1 and TRBJ1-6, reads KAGVTQTPRYLIKTRGQQVTLSCSPISGHRSVSWYQQTPGQGLQFLFEYFSETQRNKGNFPGRFSGRQFSNSRSEMNVSTLELGDSALYLCASSLRASGNNSPLHFGNGTRLTVT.

This chain connects TRBV2 to TRBJ2-3, with 9 bases lining up with TRBD2. This CDR3 is built from 15 residues. Germline-derived CDR1 and CDR2 are SNHLY and FYNNEI. Unmatched junction bases numbered 4, after V lost 4 bases and J lost 2 bases. DNA for the CDR3: TGTGCCAGCAGTGGTCTAGCGGGGAACACAGATACGCAGTATTTT. This encodes CASSGLAGNTDTQYF.

With respect to this clone: The sample contains more than one DNA sequence encoding this CDR3. The chain is built from TRBV24-1 and TRBJ1-2, with 7 positions matching TRBD1. V dropped 3 bases and J dropped 2; count of bases not matched to a gene: 2. The CDR3 has 14 residues. In germline, CDR1 is KGHDR, CDR2 SFDVKD. The CDR3 nucleotides are TGTGCCACCAGTGATCCGACAGGGAACTATGGCTACACCTTC. It encodes CATSDPTGNYGYTF.

Here the CDR3 reads CASSQGELAGGTDTQYF. CDR3 coding DNA: TGTGCCAGCAGCCAGGGGGAACTAGCGGGGGGCACAGATACGCAGTATTTT. V is TRBV3-1 (or the pseudogene TRBV3-2) and J is TRBJ2-3; 11 bases match TRBD2. V dropped 3 bases and J dropped 1; count of bases not matched to a gene: 6. Germline lookup yields CDR1 LGHDT and CDR2 YNNKEL (reference sequence). CDR3 length: 17 amino acids.

The V gene is TRBV5-4, the J gene TRBJ2-2, with 8 bases lining up with TRBD1. The CDR3 is 15 amino acids. Germline CDR1 is SGHNT and CDR2 is YYREEE (reference sequence). The junction had 6 bases not matched to a gene; V was cut back by 5 bases and J by 3 bases. CDR3 nucleotides: TGTGCCAGCAGTCCCGGACAGGGTTACACCGGGGAGCTGTTTTTT. Amino acids: CASSPGQGYTGELFF.

This clone was detected once. The chain carries TRBV19 and TRBJ1-5; D might be TRBD1 (5 bases). CDR3 length equals 15 residues. Germline V gene lookup returns CDR1 LNHDA and CDR2 SQIVND (reference sequence). The ends were cut back, 7 bases at V and 0 bases at J, with 13 bases in the middle. This CDR3 reads CASNTDSYSNQPQHF. CDR3 in DNA: TGTGCCAGTAACACTGACAGTTATAGCAATCAGCCCCAGCATTTT.

The count of this clone is one. This chain links TRBV27 with TRBJ2-3; D is uncertain. This CDR3 spans 14 amino acids. Germline V gene lookup returns CDR1 MNHEY and CDR2 SMNVEV (reference sequence). V lost 3 bases to trimming and J lost 12 bases, with 19 bases between them. As DNA, the CDR3 is TGTGCCAGCAGTTTGACGCCTAGACCAGCCGTCCAGTATTTT. Translation: CASSLTPRPAVQYF.

This chain joins TRBV7-2 and TRBJ2-5; possibly TRBD2 for D (6 bases). The CDR3 loop spans 13 amino acids. Germline-derived CDR1 and CDR2 are SGHTA and FQGNSA. V was clipped by 1 base and J by 5 bases, with 8 bases between them. The CDR3 loop reads CASSLVREETQYF. The CDR3 DNA reads TGTGCCAGCAGCTTAGTACGGGAGGAGACCCAGTACTTC. The entire variable domain, with the rest obtained from reference TRBV7-2 and TRBJ2-5, is as follows: GAGVSQSPSNKVTEKGKDVELRCDPISGHTALYWYRQSLGQGLEFLIYFQGNSAPDKSGLPSDRFSAERTGGSVSTLTIQRTQQEDSAVYLCASSLVREETQYFGPGTRLLVL.